This entry is about one T cell receptor beta chain. This entry belongs to a study of OX40 agonist ivuxolimab in advanced cancers. Trimming removed 4 bases at V and 8 bases at J, with 11 bases between. The CDR3 runs 12 residues. Germline CDR1 is MNHEY and CDR2 is SVGAGI. Profiled with immunoSEQ multiplex PCR; TCRdb holds only in-frame clones, not every one. The repertoire holds 98,000 or so clones, about 88% seen once, with roughly 0.33% in the top ten. This chain uses TRBV6-5 with TRBJ1-2, with a weak D call TRBD1 (6 bases). This sample comprised CD4+ or CD8+ T cells sorted from blood, obtained in a trial of the OX40 agonist ivuxolimab. This TCR was sampled from an adult with an advanced solid tumor such as melanoma, head and neck, liver or kidney cancer. CDR3 in DNA: TGTGCCAGCAGTTCATCAGGGGAGGGCTACACCTTC. As protein: CASSSSGEGYTF.